This T cell receptor (beta chain) was captured in a study of T cells in Graves' hyperthyroidism and ophthalmopathy. The V end was cut by 2 bases, the J end by 5 bases, with 12 bases between. Germline values: CDR1 LNHDA, CDR2 SQIVND (reference sequence). This CDR3 region has 15 residues. Researchers amplified the TCR beta CDR3 regions from RNA transcripts. Carried out on the TCR CDR3, a first-round RT-PCR used the HTBI primer set. TCRdb called the multiplex PCR reads again in MiXCR, with one record for every CDR3 protein. This table holds some 500,000 distinct CDR3 sequences, 14% found once. This chain uses TRBV19 with TRBJ2-2; a weak D match, TRBD2 (6 bases). Specimen: blood. This TCR was sampled from a woman younger than 30 with Graves' hyperthyroidism. CDR3 in amino acids: CASSIRDFYTGELFF. The CDR3, as DNA: TGTGCCAGTAGTATAAGGGACTTCTATACCGGGGAGCTGTTTTTT.